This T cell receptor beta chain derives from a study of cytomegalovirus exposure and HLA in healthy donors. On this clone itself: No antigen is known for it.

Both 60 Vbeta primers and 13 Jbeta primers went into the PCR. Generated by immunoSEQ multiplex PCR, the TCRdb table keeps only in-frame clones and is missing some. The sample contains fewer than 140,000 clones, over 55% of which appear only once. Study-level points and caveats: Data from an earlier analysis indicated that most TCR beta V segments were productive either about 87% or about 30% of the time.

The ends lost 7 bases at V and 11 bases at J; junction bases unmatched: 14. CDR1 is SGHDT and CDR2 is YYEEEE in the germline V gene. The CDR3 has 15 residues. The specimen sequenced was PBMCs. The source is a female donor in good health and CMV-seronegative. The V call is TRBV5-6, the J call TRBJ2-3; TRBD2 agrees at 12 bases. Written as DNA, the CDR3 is TGTGCCAGCCGTGCAGGACTAGCGGGAACCCTGAAGCAGTATTTT. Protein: CASRAGLAGTLKQYF.